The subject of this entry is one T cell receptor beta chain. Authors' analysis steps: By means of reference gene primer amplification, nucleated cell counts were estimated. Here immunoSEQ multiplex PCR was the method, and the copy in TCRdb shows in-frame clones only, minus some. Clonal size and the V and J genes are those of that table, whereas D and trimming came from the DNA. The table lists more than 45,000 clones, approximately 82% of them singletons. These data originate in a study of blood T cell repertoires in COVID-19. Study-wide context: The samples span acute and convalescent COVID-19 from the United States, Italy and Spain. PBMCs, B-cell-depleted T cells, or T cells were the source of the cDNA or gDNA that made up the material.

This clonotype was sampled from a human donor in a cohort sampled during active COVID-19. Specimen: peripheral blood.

In DNA form, the CDR3 reads TGCGCCAGCAGCCCAGAACAGGGGCCTAACTATGGCTACACCTTC. Translation: CASSPEQGPNYGYTF. V and J are TRBV4-3 and TRBJ1-2, with TRBD1 matching 7 bases. V gave up 4 bases and J gave up 0 bases; unmatched junction bases: 5. This CDR3 contains 15 residues. Germline values: CDR1 LGHNA, CDR2 YSLEER.